The entry that follows covers one T cell receptor (beta chain) sequence. Its antigen remains unknown. In germline, CDR1 is MNHNS, CDR2 SASEGT. Between the trimmed V and J ends, which lost 5 bases and 3 bases, there was a span of 11 bases. This CDR3 is built from 14 residues. This sample is drawn from a study of cytomegalovirus exposure and HLA in healthy donors. Whole-study findings and limits: Rare sequences made up most TCRs, while some public TCRs were found in many donors. Indistinguishability led to the exclusion of some V segments, TRBV6-2 and TRBV6-3 included.

Both 60 Vbeta primers and 13 Jbeta primers went into the PCR. Here immunoSEQ multiplex PCR was the method, and the copy in TCRdb shows in-frame clones only, minus some. The sample's table shows under 250,000 clones. The origin of this receptor is a girl aged 2-10 years in good health and CMV-seropositive. The sequencing input was PBMCs. The rearrangement uses TRBV6-1 and TRBJ1-5; D possibly corresponds to TRBD1 (5 bases). CDR3 DNA sequence: TGTGCCAGCAGTCCGACAGATTTCAATCAGCCCCAGCATTTT. This sequence encodes CASSPTDFNQPQHF.